This TCR beta chain was observed in a study of T cell responses to AZD1222 COVID-19 vaccine. The repertoire was sequenced with immunoSEQ multiplex PCR; TCRdb's copy has only in-frame clones and lacks some. The sample lists some 70,000 clones, 75% to 85% occurring once. There are a few counts of this clone. Germline V CDR1 and CDR2: SEHNR, FQNEAQ (reference sequence). The V and J ends lost 6 bases and 8 bases respectively, with 17 bases between them. The CDR3 covers 15 residues. The chain has TRBV7-9 and TRBJ1-6, with unresolved D. Sequences were derived from peripheral blood, sampled 28 days after the second AZD1222 dose. This receptor was obtained from an adult who received the AZD1222 COVID-19 vaccine. CDR3: CASRNPGLRDSPLHF. CDR3 coding DNA: TGTGCCAGCAGAAATCCGGGCCTGAGGGATTCACCCCTCCACTTT.